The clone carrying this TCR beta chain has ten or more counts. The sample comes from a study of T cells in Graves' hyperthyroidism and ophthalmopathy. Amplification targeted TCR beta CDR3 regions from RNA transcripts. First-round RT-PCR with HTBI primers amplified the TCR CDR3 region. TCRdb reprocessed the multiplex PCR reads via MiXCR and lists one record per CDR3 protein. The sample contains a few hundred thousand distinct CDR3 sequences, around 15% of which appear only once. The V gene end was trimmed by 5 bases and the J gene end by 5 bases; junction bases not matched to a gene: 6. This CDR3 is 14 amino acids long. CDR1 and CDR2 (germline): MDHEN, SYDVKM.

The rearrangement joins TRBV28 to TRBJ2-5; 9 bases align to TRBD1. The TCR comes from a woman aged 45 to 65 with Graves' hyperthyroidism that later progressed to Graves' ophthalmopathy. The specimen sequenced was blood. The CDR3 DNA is TGTGCCAGCAGTCTAGGAGGACAGGGGGAGACCCAGTACTTC. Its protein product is CASSLGGQGETQYF.